Following are 32 T cell receptor beta chains from one sample sequenced in a study of tumor-infiltrating lymphocytes in localized non-small cell lung cancer. Here immunoSEQ multiplex PCR was the method, and the copy in TCRdb shows in-frame clones only, minus some. The sample contains about 12,000 clones, around 80% of which appear only once. Sequenced material: lung tumor tissue. The receptors originated from a human donor with non-small cell lung cancer.

The chain has TRBV30 and TRBJ1-4; D possibly corresponds to TRBD1 (6 bases). This CDR3 has 13 residues. Germline V gene data show CDR1 as GTSNPN and CDR2 as SVGIG (reference sequence). Trimming stripped 4 bases from V and 3 bases from J, with 9 bases between. Here the CDR3 reads CAWKQGANEKLFF. The CDR3, as DNA: TGTGCCTGGAAACAGGGTGCTAATGAAAAACTGTTTTTT.

V and J are TRBV18 and TRBJ2-6; D may be TRBD2 (6 bases). V was pared by 1 base and J by 1 base, with 11 bases between. The CDR3 is 17 residues long. The germline V gene encodes CDR1 KGHSH and CDR2 LQKENI. DNA for the CDR3: TGTGCCAGCTCACCACGTGGAGGGAGTTCTGGGGCCAACGTCCTGACTTTC. Translated, it gives CASSPRGGSSGANVLTF.

The chain combines TRBV6-1 with TRBJ1-3, with D possibly TRBD1 on 5 matching bases. With 0 bases removed from V and 2 bases from J, the gap between germline ends came to 11 bases. Germline V gene lookup returns CDR1 MNHNS and CDR2 SASEGT. The CDR3 spans 16 residues. The CDR3 region has the DNA TGTGCCAGCAGTGAAGCGCTTCCGGGGGCTGGAAACACCATATATTTT. This encodes CASSEALPGAGNTIYF.

The J gene is TRBJ2-7, the V gene TRBV14; TRBD1 might be the D (5 bases). The germline CDR1 and CDR2 sequences are SGHDN and FVKESK. Between the trimmed V and J ends, which lost 1 base and 3 bases, there was a span of 10 bases. This CDR3 contains 14 residues. In DNA form, the CDR3 reads TGTGCCAGCAGCCAAGGGGGCTGGGACTACGAGCAGTACTTC. Translation: CASSQGGWDYEQYF. Looking up the rest from reference TRBV14 and TRBJ2-7 gives the full variable domain: EAGVTQFPSHSVIEKGQTVTLRCDPISGHDNLYWYRRVMGKEIKFLLHFVKESKQDESGMPNNRFLAERTGGTYSTLKVQPAELEDSGVYFCASSQGGWDYEQYFGPGTRLTVT.

The rearrangement uses TRBV29-1 and TRBJ1-1; D is unresolved. Trimming removed 8 bases from V and 3 bases from J, with 16 bases in between. Germline CDR1 reads SQVTM; CDR2 reads ANQGSEA. CDR3 size: 13 residues. This CDR3 is CSFGRDGYTEAFF. The CDR3 coding sequence is TGCAGCTTTGGACGCGACGGGTACACTGAAGCTTTCTTT. The full variable domain, its missing parts supplied by reference TRBV29-1 and TRBJ1-1, is SAVISQKPSRDICQRGTSLTIQCQVDSQVTMMFWYRQQPGQSLTLIATANQGSEATYESGFVIDKFPISRPNLTFSTLTVSNMSPEDSSIYLCSFGRDGYTEAFFGQGTRLTVV.

This rearrangement joins TRBV2 to TRBJ2-5; a possible D gene is TRBD1 (5 bases). Trimming stripped 7 bases from V and 0 bases from J, with 9 bases between. Germline CDR1 is SNHLY and CDR2 is FYNNEI. This CDR3 has 13 amino acids. This CDR3 reads CASTQDNQETQYF. The CDR3 nucleotides are TGTGCCAGCACCCAGGACAACCAAGAGACCCAGTACTTC.

This clone appeared a single time. This sequence joins TRBV20-1 and TRBJ2-1, with TRBD2 matching over 7 bases. Germline trimming cut 4 bases from V and 10 bases from J; bases unmatched to any gene: 4. The length of the CDR3 is 11 residues. CDR1 is DFQATT, CDR2 SNEGSKA, per germline (reference sequence). The CDR3 DNA reads TGCAGTGCTAACCGGGACTACGAGCAGTTCTTC. This sequence encodes CSANRDYEQFF.

V and J are TRBV15 and TRBJ1-5; D not certain. Germline V CDR1 and CDR2: LNHNV, YYDKDF (reference sequence). Trimming removed 0 bases at V and 5 bases at J, with 8 bases between. The CDR3 covers 14 residues. The CDR3 coding sequence is TGTGCCACCAGCAGAGATCTAGGGTATCAGCCCCAGCATTTT. Translated, it gives CATSRDLGYQPQHF.

The chain combines TRBV10-2 with TRBJ2-2; 7 bases match TRBD2. Per the germline V gene, CDR1 is WSHSY and CDR2 is SAAADI. V shed 5 bases, J shed 4 bases, and the junction held 13 bases outside the gene matches. CDR3 length: 17 residues. CDR3 coding DNA: TGCGCCAGCAGTCCTACCTCGTCCGGGGAGGGCACCGGGGAGCTGTTTTTT. The encoded protein is CASSPTSSGEGTGELFF.

The J gene is TRBJ2-5, the V gene TRBV30; unclear D gene. Germline lookup yields CDR1 GTSNPN and CDR2 SVGIG (reference sequence). The CDR3 is made up of 11 amino acids. Trimming took off 4 bases at V and 0 bases at J, with 3 bases between the two ends. The DNA of the CDR3 is TGTGCCTGGACAGACCAAGAGACCCAGTACTTC. It codes for CAWTDQETQYF. Full variable domain (missing parts from reference TRBV30 and TRBJ2-5): SQTIHQWPATLVQPVGSPLSLECTVEGTSNPNLYWYRQAAGRGLQLLFYSVGIGQISSEVPQNLSASRPQDRQFILSSKKLLLSDSGFYLCAWTDQETQYFGPGTRLLVL.

V usage is TRBV11-2 and J usage is TRBJ1-1; maybe TRBD1 (5 bases). Between the trimmed V and J ends, which lost 0 bases and 4 bases, there was a span of 12 bases. Germline-derived CDR1 and CDR2 are SGHAT and FQNNGV. This CDR3 spans 15 amino acids. The CDR3 loop is CASSLERGLVTEAFF. The CDR3 bases are TGTGCCAGCAGCTTAGAAAGGGGATTAGTCACTGAAGCTTTCTTT.

The V gene is TRBV2, the J gene TRBJ1-1, with a weak D call TRBD1 (5 bases). The ends were cut back, 5 bases at V and 4 bases at J, with 14 bases in the middle. The CDR3 covers 14 residues. The germline gives CDR1 SNHLY, CDR2 FYNNEI. DNA for the CDR3: TGTGCCAGCAGTCCGAGGGGATTAGTCACTGAAGCTTTCTTT. It encodes CASSPRGLVTEAFF.

The genes are TRBV5-5 and TRBJ2-7; TRBD1 aligns across 7 bases. The ends lost 2 bases at V and 6 bases at J; junction bases unmatched: 8. In germline, CDR1 is SGHKS, CDR2 YYEKEE (reference sequence). This CDR3 has 14 residues. The CDR3 spells CASSFLDREGEQYF. The CDR3 DNA sequence: TGTGCCAGCAGCTTCTTAGACAGGGAAGGCGAGCAGTACTTC.

The V and J genes are TRBV6-5 and TRBJ2-1; the D gene is possibly TRBD1 (6 bases). The V end lost 2 bases, the J end lost 10 bases, and 9 bases lay between the germline ends. CDR1 and CDR2 from the germline V gene are MNHEY and SVGAGI. The CDR3 runs to 12 residues. For the CDR3, the DNA is TGTGCCAGCAGTTACGTCGGGACAGAGCAGTTCTTC. Protein: CASSYVGTEQFF.

This chain connects TRBV7-7 to TRBJ2-7; D ambiguous. V was pared by 1 base and J by 6 bases, with 19 bases between. The CDR3 contains 16 residues. Germline CDR1 is SSHAT and CDR2 is FNYEAQ (reference sequence). Written as DNA, the CDR3 is TGTGCCAGCAGCTTAGGGTCAGGACCCCCCCTGAGCGAGCAGTACTTC. Encoded protein: CASSLGSGPPLSEQYF.

The gene calls are TRBV27 and TRBJ1-2; 9 bases line up with TRBD1. Germline CDR1 MNHEY, CDR2 SMNVEV (reference sequence). The V and J ends lost 5 bases and 7 bases, in that order; junction bases with no gene match: 2. The CDR3 has 12 residues. The CDR3 loop is CASSTGGLGYTF. The CDR3 nucleotides are TGTGCCAGCAGTACAGGGGGCCTTGGCTACACCTTC.

This chain uses TRBV11-3 with TRBJ1-1; a weak D match, TRBD1 (5 bases). Trimming stripped 5 bases from V and 8 bases from J, with 9 bases between. This CDR3 has 11 residues. Germline lookup yields CDR1 SGHNT and CDR2 YENEEA. The CDR3 sequence: CASSGDGEAFF. The DNA for the CDR3 is TGTGCCAGCAGCGGGGACGGCGAAGCTTTCTTT.

J is TRBJ2-2 and V is TRBV21-1; TRBD2 was called by the table and not checked on the DNA. TRBV21-1 is deemed a pseudogene. CDR3 length equals 13 residues. The CDR3 protein is CASSVLKTGELFF. As DNA, the CDR3 is TGTGCCAGCAGCGTACTAAAGACCGGGGAGCTGTTTTTT.

The chain is built from TRBV18 and TRBJ2-6; D is unresolved. The V end was cut by 1 base, the J end by 1 base, with 5 bases between. This CDR3 comprises 15 residues. Germline CDR1 KGHSH, CDR2 LQKENI. The CDR3 region is CASSPLLSGANVLTF. In nucleotides, the CDR3 is TGTGCCAGCTCACCACTTTTATCTGGGGCCAACGTCCTGACTTTC.

This rearrangement joins TRBV18 to TRBJ1-3; the match to TRBD1 covers 9 bases. Germline assignment: CDR1 KGHSH and CDR2 LQKENI. V gave up 6 bases and J gave up 0 bases; unmatched junction bases: 12. The CDR3 length is 18 residues. The CDR3 sequence: CASSSDRGQVYSGNTIYF. For the CDR3, the DNA is TGTGCCAGCTCGTCGGACAGGGGCCAAGTTTACTCTGGAAACACCATATATTTT.

This chain uses TRBV5-5 with TRBJ2-7; TRBD1 matches at 9 bases. V lost 4 bases, J lost 4 bases, and 3 bases stayed unmatched. Germline V lookup: CDR1 SGHKS, CDR2 YYEKEE (reference sequence). CDR3 size: 13 residues. This chain's CDR3 is CASSQQGAYEQYF. The CDR3 nucleotides are TGTGCCAGCAGCCAACAGGGGGCTTACGAGCAGTACTTC. The whole variable domain, remainder taken from reference TRBV5-5 and TRBJ2-7, is DAGVTQSPTHLIKTRGQQVTLRCSPISGHKSVSWYQQVLGQGPQFIFQYYEKEERGRGNFPDRFSARQFPNYSSELNVNALLLGDSALYLCASSQQGAYEQYFGPGTRLTVT.

The chain recombines TRBV6-1 with TRBJ1-1, with D possibly TRBD1 on 6 matching bases. CDR3 size: 14 residues. Germline assignment: CDR1 MNHNS and CDR2 SASEGT. The germline V and J ends were trimmed by 6 bases and 3 bases, with 14 bases remaining between them. CDR3 in DNA: TGTGCCAGCAGACCCACAGGGCGGGACACTGAAGCTTTCTTT. This translates into CASRPTGRDTEAFF.

The chain has TRBV6-4 and TRBJ2-2; 7 positions match TRBD1. V lost 3 bases, J lost 4 bases, and 5 bases stayed unmatched. The CDR3 sequence is 15 residues long. The V gene's germline CDR1 is MRHNA and CDR2 SNTAGT. The CDR3 spells CASSEDRASTGELFF. Here the CDR3 DNA reads TGTGCCAGCAGTGAAGACAGGGCGAGCACCGGGGAGCTGTTTTTT.

The CDR3 DNA follows: TGTGCCAGCAGCCAAGAATCCGGGATGGGATACGAGCAGTACTTC. It encodes CASSQESGMGYEQYF. V gene TRBV14 combines with J gene TRBJ2-7; D may be TRBD2 (5 bases). Germline lookup yields CDR1 SGHDN and CDR2 FVKESK. The CDR3 covers 15 residues. V lost 0 bases and J lost 4, with 13 bases in between.

This clone appeared a few times. The chain links TRBV4-2 to TRBJ1-3, with TRBD1 identical over 7 bases. Germline loops: CDR1 LGHNA, CDR2 YNFKEQ. The trim removed 0 bases at V and 4 bases at J, leaving 6 bases unmatched. The CDR3 loop spans 16 amino acids. DNA of the CDR3: TGTGCCAGCAGCCAAGATGAGGGGGCGAGCGGAAACACCATATATTTT. Translation: CASSQDEGASGNTIYF.

The V call is TRBV7-9, the J call TRBJ1-4; no definite D call. The CDR3 runs 16 residues. V was clipped by 1 base and J by 0 bases, with 9 bases between them. The germline CDR1 and CDR2 sequences are SEHNR and FQNEAQ (reference sequence). The CDR3, as DNA: TGTGCCAGCAGCTTAGGGGCCGGGGCAACTAATGAAAAACTGTTTTTT. This translates into CASSLGAGATNEKLFF.

The CDR3 DNA reads as TGTGCCGCTGCTCGCGGGGGGGAACAAGAGACCCAGTACTTC. Encoded protein: CAAARGGEQETQYF. This chain connects TRBV10-3 to TRBJ2-5; TRBD2 matches 9 bases. CDR3 length equals 14 residues. V lost 11 bases, J lost 2 bases, and 9 bases stayed unmatched. Germline values: CDR1 ENHRY, CDR2 SYGVKD.

This clone was observed a handful of times. The CDR3 bases are TGCGCCAGCAGCTTGGCCAGACTAGCGGGGGGCCTTAACACCGGGGAGCTGTTTTTT. Protein sequence: CASSLARLAGGLNTGELFF. The chain uses TRBV5-1 and TRBJ2-2, with TRBD2 identical over 13 bases. Per germline, CDR1 SGHRS and CDR2 YFSETQ. Germline trimming cut 0 bases from V and 2 bases from J; bases unmatched to any gene: 7. The CDR3 runs to 19 residues. Full variable domain (outside the CDR3, taken from reference TRBV5-1 and TRBJ2-2): KAGVTQTPRYLIKTRGQQVTLSCSPISGHRSVSWYQQTPGQGLQFLFEYFSETQRNKGNFPGRFSGRQFSNSRSEMNVSTLELGDSALYLCASSLARLAGGLNTGELFFGEGSRLTVL.

This clone was observed once. The chain couples TRBV7-9 to TRBJ1-1; weak D call: TRBD1 (5 bases). Germline CDR1 SEHNR, CDR2 FQNEAQ (reference sequence). The V end was cut by 1 base, the J end by 5 bases, with 11 bases between. The CDR3 has 14 residues. The CDR3 DNA sequence: TGTGCCAGCAGCTTAGTGGGGGTGGATACTGAAGCTTTCTTT. The encoded protein is CASSLVGVDTEAFF.

This clone was observed a handful of times. The V gene is TRBV6-5, the J gene TRBJ1-5; D is unresolved. CDR3 length equals 14 residues. Between the trimmed V and J ends, which lost 7 bases and 15 bases, there was a span of 25 bases. Germline V gives CDR1 MNHEY, CDR2 SVGAGI. CDR3 protein: CASTLKGRGAPLHF. As DNA, the CDR3 is TGTGCCAGCACTCTCAAAGGGCGAGGAGCCCCCTTGCATTTT.

With regard to this clone: Other DNA sequences in the sample encode the same CDR3. This chain joins TRBV20-1 and TRBJ1-6; D is undetermined. Trimming stripped 3 bases from V and 15 bases from J, with 12 bases between. Germline-derived CDR1 and CDR2 are DFQATT and SNEGSKA (reference sequence). CDR3 length equals 11 residues. The CDR3, as DNA: TGCAGTGCTAGGCTAGAGAGAGTCCTCCACTTT. Encoded protein: CSARLERVLHF.

V usage is TRBV6-6 and J usage is TRBJ1-1; TRBD1 is a possible D gene (6 bases). The germline V gene has CDR1 MNHNY and CDR2 SVGAGI (reference sequence). V was trimmed by 0 bases and J by 9 bases, leaving 11 bases between them. This CDR3 has 13 amino acids. For the CDR3, the DNA is TGTGCCAGCAGTTACTCAGGCGACAGGCAAGCTTTCTTT. It translates to CASSYSGDRQAFF.